Listed below are T cell receptor beta chains from one sample, sequenced in a study of PD-L1 blockade in urothelial cancer. Profiling relied on immunoSEQ multiplex PCR, and the TCRdb table lists in-frame clones only, not all of them. The table lists about 82,000 clones, 82% of them singletons. Material: PBMCs, obtained around atezolizumab (anti-PD-L1) treatment. The source is a man in his sixties or seventies with urothelial cancer. The CDR3 runs from the conserved cysteine through the conserved F or W. The order of the fields is D gene, CDR3 length, V gene, clone size, J gene, CDR3 DNA, CDR3 protein. The D gene is left open where the match is weak. Clone size is given for some rows only: seen once, a few or many times, or a class if the clone is expanded.

D gene: NA
CDR3 length: 12
V gene: TRBV28
clone size: NA
J gene: TRBJ2-1
CDR3 DNA: TGTGCCAGCAGTCCCGTTGAGGGGGTGCGGTTCTTC
CDR3 protein: CASSPVEGVRFF

D gene: NA
CDR3 length: 15
V gene: TRBV28
clone size: NA
J gene: TRBJ1-5
CDR3 DNA: TGTGCCAGCAGTTTACTCCGGGACAACCAGTTAGCCCAGCATTTT
CDR3 protein: CASSLLRDNQLAQHF

D gene: TRBD2
CDR3 length: 15
V gene: TRBV19
clone size: NA
J gene: TRBJ2-2
CDR3 DNA: TGTGCCAGTAGTAATTGGCGGGAGGACGTCGGGGAGCTGTTTTTT
CDR3 protein: CASSNWREDVGELFF

D gene: TRBD2
CDR3 length: 15
V gene: TRBV27
clone size: NA
J gene: TRBJ2-7
CDR3 DNA: TGTGCCAGCAGTCCCAGGACTAGCGGCACCTACGAGCAGTACTTC
CDR3 protein: CASSPRTSGTYEQYF

D gene: TRBD1
CDR3 length: 16
V gene: TRBV18
clone size: NA
J gene: TRBJ1-5
CDR3 DNA: TGTGCCAGCTCACAAAGGGACAGGGGGACGAGACAGCCCCAGCATTTT
CDR3 protein: CASSQRDRGTRQPQHF

D gene: TRBD1
CDR3 length: 15
V gene: TRBV11-3
clone size: NA
J gene: TRBJ2-7
CDR3 DNA: TGTGCCAGCACCCAAGATACAGGGGAGTATTACGAGCAGTACTTC
CDR3 protein: CASTQDTGEYYEQYF

D gene: TRBD1
CDR3 length: 13
V gene: TRBV2
clone size: NA
J gene: TRBJ1-2
CDR3 DNA: TGTGCCAGCAGTTGGGACAGGGGCTCTGGCTACACCTTC
CDR3 protein: CASSWDRGSGYTF

D gene: NA
CDR3 length: 12
V gene: TRBV29-1
clone size: NA
J gene: TRBJ1-1
CDR3 DNA: TGCAGCGTTAGCAGGGTAAACACTGAAGCTTTCTTT
CDR3 protein: CSVSRVNTEAFF

D gene: NA
CDR3 length: 12
V gene: TRBV5-5
clone size: NA
J gene: TRBJ2-1
CDR3 DNA: TGTGCCAGCAGCCTAGCCGGGAATGAGCAGTTCTTC
CDR3 protein: CASSLAGNEQFF

D gene: NA
CDR3 length: 14
V gene: TRBV29-1
clone size: NA
J gene: TRBJ1-3
CDR3 DNA: TGCAGCGCCCAGGGTACGAGCTCTGGAAACACCATATATTTT
CDR3 protein: CSAQGTSSGNTIYF

D gene: NA
CDR3 length: 14
V gene: TRBV6-5
clone size: NA
J gene: TRBJ2-7
CDR3 DNA: TGTGCCAGCAGGTTGGGCAACTCCCTCTACGAGCAGTACTTC
CDR3 protein: CASRLGNSLYEQYF

D gene: TRBD2
CDR3 length: 15
V gene: TRBV9
clone size: NA
J gene: TRBJ2-1
CDR3 DNA: TGTGCCAGCAGTGGGACTAGCTTCACCTATAATGAGCAGTTCTTC
CDR3 protein: CASSGTSFTYNEQFF

D gene: NA
CDR3 length: 13
V gene: TRBV18
clone size: few
J gene: TRBJ1-2
CDR3 DNA: TGTGCCAGCTCCCTCCGGGACTCCTATGGCTACACCTTC
CDR3 protein: CASSLRDSYGYTF

D gene: NA
CDR3 length: 13
V gene: TRBV27
clone size: NA
J gene: TRBJ1-5
CDR3 DNA: TGTGCCAGCAGTTGGCAGGGAGGTCAGCCCCAGCATTTT
CDR3 protein: CASSWQGGQPQHF

D gene: TRBD1
CDR3 length: 14
V gene: TRBV5-6
clone size: NA
J gene: TRBJ1-2
CDR3 DNA: TGTGCCAGCAGCTCCGGGACAGGGGGTTATGGCTACACCTTC
CDR3 protein: CASSSGTGGYGYTF

D gene: NA
CDR3 length: 15
V gene: TRBV21-1
clone size: NA
J gene: TRBJ1-5
CDR3 DNA: TGTGCCAGCAGCAAACCTGGGACAGGGGATCAGCCCCAGCATTTT
CDR3 protein: CASSKPGTGDQPQHF

D gene: TRBD2
CDR3 length: 16
V gene: TRBV7-2
clone size: NA
J gene: TRBJ2-1
CDR3 DNA: TGTGCCAGCAGCTTAGCGGCTAGCGGGAGTGTGAATGAGCAGTTCTTC
CDR3 protein: CASSLAASGSVNEQFF

D gene: NA
CDR3 length: 15
V gene: TRBV25-1
clone size: NA
J gene: TRBJ1-1
CDR3 DNA: TGTGCCAGCCGGCCGGTGGGGGCGTTGAACACTGAAGCTTTCTTT
CDR3 protein: CASRPVGALNTEAFF

D gene: TRBD1
CDR3 length: 16
V gene: TRBV4-3
clone size: NA
J gene: TRBJ1-2
CDR3 DNA: TGCGCCAGCAGCCAAGATCGACAGGGGGGGTACTATGGCTACACCTTC
CDR3 protein: CASSQDRQGGYYGYTF

D gene: TRBD1
CDR3 length: 14
V gene: TRBV29-1
clone size: NA
J gene: TRBJ1-2
CDR3 DNA: TGCAGCGTTTTCCCGGGACAGGGACCCTATGGCTACACCTTC
CDR3 protein: CSVFPGQGPYGYTF

D gene: TRBD2
CDR3 length: 15
V gene: TRBV6-5
clone size: NA
J gene: TRBJ2-7
CDR3 DNA: TGTGCCAGCAGTTACTCGAGCGGGAGGGCCTACGAGCAGTACTTC
CDR3 protein: CASSYSSGRAYEQYF

D gene: NA
CDR3 length: 15
V gene: TRBV7-2
clone size: NA
J gene: TRBJ2-2
CDR3 DNA: TGTGCCAGCAGCTTTTCCAGCAGCGCCACCGGGGAGCTGTTTTTT
CDR3 protein: CASSFSSSATGELFF

D gene: TRBD1
CDR3 length: 14
V gene: TRBV28
clone size: NA
J gene: TRBJ2-7
CDR3 DNA: TGTGCCAGCAGGCCGGACAGGGACTCCTACGAGCAGTACTTC
CDR3 protein: CASRPDRDSYEQYF

D gene: NA
CDR3 length: 14
V gene: TRBV28
clone size: once
J gene: TRBJ2-2
CDR3 DNA: TGTGCCAGCAGGGAGGGTACGAACACCGGGGAGCTGTTTTTT
CDR3 protein: CASREGTNTGELFF

D gene: TRBD1
CDR3 length: 15
V gene: TRBV5-1
clone size: NA
J gene: TRBJ2-3
CDR3 DNA: TGCGCCAGCAGACAATCGACAGGGAGCACAGATACGCAGTATTTT
CDR3 protein: CASRQSTGSTDTQYF

D gene: NA
CDR3 length: 12
V gene: TRBV7-9
clone size: NA
J gene: TRBJ2-7
CDR3 DNA: TGTGCCAGCAGCGCAGAACAGGGAGAGCAGTACTTC
CDR3 protein: CASSAEQGEQYF

D gene: TRBD1
CDR3 length: 15
V gene: TRBV7-8
clone size: NA
J gene: TRBJ2-7
CDR3 DNA: TGTGCCAGCAGCTTACAGGGGGTTTTGACTTACGAGCAGTACTTC
CDR3 protein: CASSLQGVLTYEQYF

D gene: NA
CDR3 length: 13
V gene: TRBV4-1
clone size: NA
J gene: TRBJ2-7
CDR3 DNA: TGCGCCAGCAGCCAAGTACCGGGGTACGAGCAGTACTTC
CDR3 protein: CASSQVPGYEQYF

D gene: TRBD1
CDR3 length: 14
V gene: TRBV6-1
clone size: NA
J gene: TRBJ1-2
CDR3 DNA: TGTGCCAGCAGTGAATGGGGACAGAACTATGGCTACACCTTC
CDR3 protein: CASSEWGQNYGYTF

D gene: TRBD1
CDR3 length: 15
V gene: TRBV7-2
clone size: NA
J gene: TRBJ2-7
CDR3 DNA: TGTGCCAGCAGCTTAGTAGGGACAGGGGGGAACGAGCAGTACTTC
CDR3 protein: CASSLVGTGGNEQYF

D gene: NA
CDR3 length: 17
V gene: TRBV5-4
clone size: once
J gene: TRBJ2-6
CDR3 DNA: TGTGCCAGCAGCCTCGGGACTGCCCGCTCTGGGGCCAACGTCCTGACTTTC
CDR3 protein: CASSLGTARSGANVLTF